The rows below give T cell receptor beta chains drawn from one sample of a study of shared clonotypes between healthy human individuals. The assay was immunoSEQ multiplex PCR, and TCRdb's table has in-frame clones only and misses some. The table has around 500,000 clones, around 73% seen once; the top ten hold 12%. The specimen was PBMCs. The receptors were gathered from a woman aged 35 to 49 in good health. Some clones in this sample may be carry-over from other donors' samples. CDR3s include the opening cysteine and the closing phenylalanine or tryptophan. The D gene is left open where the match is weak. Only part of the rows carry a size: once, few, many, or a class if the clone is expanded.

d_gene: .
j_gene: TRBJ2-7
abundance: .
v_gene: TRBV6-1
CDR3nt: TGTGCCAGCAGTGGCCCCCGACAGACCTACGAGCAGTACTTC
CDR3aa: CASSGPRQTYEQYF

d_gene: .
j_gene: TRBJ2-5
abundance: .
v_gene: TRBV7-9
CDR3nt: TGTGCCAGCAGCTCCCCAAACGGACACCTCCAAGAGACCCAGTACTTC
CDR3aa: CASSSPNGHLQETQYF

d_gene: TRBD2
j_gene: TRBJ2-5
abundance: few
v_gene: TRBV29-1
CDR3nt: TGCAGCGTTGGAGGCGGGAGGGAGACCCAGTACTTC
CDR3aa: CSVGGGRETQYF

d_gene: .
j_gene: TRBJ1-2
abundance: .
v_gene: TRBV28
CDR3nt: TGTGCCAGCAGTGGTCGGGAGGGAGGCTACACCTTC
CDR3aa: CASSGREGGYTF

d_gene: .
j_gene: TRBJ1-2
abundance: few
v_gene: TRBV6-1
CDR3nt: TGTGCCAGCAACAGTCCAGGGAGGAAGAATGGCTACACCTTC
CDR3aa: CASNSPGRKNGYTF

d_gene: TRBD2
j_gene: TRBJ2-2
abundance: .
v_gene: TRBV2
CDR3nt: TGTGCCAGCAGGGGACTAGCGGGACGCACCGGGGAGCTGTTTTTT
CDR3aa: CASRGLAGRTGELFF

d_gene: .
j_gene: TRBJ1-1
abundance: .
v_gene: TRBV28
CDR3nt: TGTGCCAGCAGTATTACCGACAGGCTGAACACTGAAGCTTTCTTT
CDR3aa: CASSITDRLNTEAFF

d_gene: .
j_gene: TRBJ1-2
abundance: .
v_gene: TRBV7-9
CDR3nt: TGTGCCAGCAGCTTATGGCCCGGCCCCGGTTATGGCTACACCTTC
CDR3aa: CASSLWPGPGYGYTF

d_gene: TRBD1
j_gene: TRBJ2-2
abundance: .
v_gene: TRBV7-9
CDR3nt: TGTGCCAGCAGCCACACAGGGGGGCCCGGGGAGCTGTTTTTT
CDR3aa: CASSHTGGPGELFF

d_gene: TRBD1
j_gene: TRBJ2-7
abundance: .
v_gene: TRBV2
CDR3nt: TGTGCCAGCAATCCCCAGGGGGAGAGCGAGCAGTACTTC
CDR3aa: CASNPQGESEQYF

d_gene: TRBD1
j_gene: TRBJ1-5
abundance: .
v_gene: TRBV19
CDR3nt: TGTGCCAGTATCCCGGGAGGGACAGGTCATCAGCCCCAGCATTTT
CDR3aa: CASIPGGTGHQPQHF

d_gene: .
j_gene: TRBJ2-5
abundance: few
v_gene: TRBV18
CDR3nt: TGTGCCAGCTCACCAAACAGACCACCACAAGAGACCCAGTACTTC
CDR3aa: CASSPNRPPQETQYF

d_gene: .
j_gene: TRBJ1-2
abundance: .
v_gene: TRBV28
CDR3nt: TGTGCCAGCAGTTTAGATTATGGCTACACCTTC
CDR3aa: CASSLDYGYTF